This T cell receptor beta chain was recorded in a study of T cell repertoires in cytomegalovirus infection. Study details: Epitope selection comprised recently identified HLA-C-restricted CMV epitopes and well-studied HLA-B-restricted CMV epitopes. Through public TCR beta signatures, both CMV infection and matching HLA type were indicated.

This clonotype was found many times. The target antigen is unknown. The CDR3 totals 19 residues. The germline V gene has CDR1 MNHEY and CDR2 SMNVEV (reference sequence). Trimming left V 5 bases short and J 7 bases short, with 27 bases between. Notes on the study in general: Across the ex vivo response, the dominant clonotypes were HLA-C-restricted CMV-specific TCR beta clonotypes.

Each CDR3 protein is one row after TCRdb ran MiXCR on the reads. The sample records 700,000 to 850,000 distinct CDR3 sequences, around a third being singletons. This sample comprised cultured CD8+ T cells from PBMCs, obtained from culture after CMV antigen stimulation. The rearrangement uses TRBV27 and TRBJ1-6; maybe TRBD1 (5 bases). This TCR was recovered from a human donor in good health (CMV status not recorded). Some clones in this sample may be carry-over from other donors' samples. The CDR3 DNA sequence: TGTGCCAGCAGTCCACTAGGGACCGTCAGTTTTAGGGGAAATTCACCCCTCCACTTT. This gives the protein CASSPLGTVSFRGNSPLHF.